Listed below are T cell receptor beta chains from one sample, sequenced in a study of early T cells in non-severe SARS-CoV-2 infection. Via MiXCR, TCRdb re-called the 5' RACE reads, giving one row per CDR3 protein. The repertoire holds about 25,000 distinct CDR3 sequences, with about 5.5% as singletons. The specimen sequenced was whole blood. Receptors originate from an adult who was a healthcare worker with PCR-confirmed SARS-CoV-2 infection or an uninfected control (not recorded which). CDR3s include the opening cysteine and the closing phenylalanine or tryptophan. A D gene is named only where the DNA matches it firmly. Clone size is not always given. Where it is, it says once, few, many or a class for expanded clones.

>TRBD2|TRBV24-1|TRBJ2-1|16|few
CATQSSGGAHYNEQFF
TGTGCCACCCAGAGTAGCGGGGGGGCCCACTACAATGAGCAGTTCTTC
>TRBD1|TRBV5-1|TRBJ2-1|14|-
CASSFRTGGFEQFF
TGCGCCAGCAGCTTTCGGACAGGGGGCTTCGAGCAGTTCTTC
>-|TRBV5-1|TRBJ1-1|15|many
CASSSDTRAGTEAFF
TGCGCCAGCAGCTCGGACACTAGGGCAGGCACTGAAGCTTTCTTT
>-|TRBV3-1|TRBJ1-6|14|many
CASSQTDYNSPLHF
TGTGCCAGCAGCCAGACAGATTATAATTCACCCCTCCACTTT
>-|TRBV6-6|TRBJ1-1|15|many
CASSAPRDTGTEAFF
TGTGCCAGCAGTGCCCCCCGGGACACGGGCACTGAAGCTTTCTTT
>TRBD1|TRBV29-1|TRBJ1-1|14|many
CSVETDRENTEAFF
TGCAGCGTTGAAACAGACAGGGAGAACACTGAAGCTTTCTTT
>TRBD2|TRBV3-1|TRBJ2-5|14|-
CASSRTSGGETQYF
TGTGCCAGCAGCCGGACTAGCGGGGGAGAGACCCAGTACTTC
>-|TRBV7-2|TRBJ2-7|13|-
CASSPAGLYEQYF
TGTGCCAGCAGCCCCGCAGGCCTCTACGAGCAGTACTTC
>-|TRBV7-9|TRBJ1-5|12|many
CASSLGGQPQHF
TGTGCCAGCAGCTTAGGGGGACAGCCCCAGCATTTT
>TRBD1|TRBV28|TRBJ2-4|18|-
CASSFMGPQGRAKNIQYF
TGTGCCAGCAGTTTTATGGGGCCACAGGGGCGAGCCAAAAACATTCAGTACTTC
>TRBD1|TRBV18|TRBJ2-6|16|-
CASSFQGVTGANVLTF
TGTGCCAGCTCATTTCAGGGGGTGACTGGGGCCAACGTCCTGACTTTC
>TRBD2|TRBV3-1|TRBJ2-3|14|few
CASSLTSGADTQYF
TGTGCCAGCAGCCTAACTAGCGGGGCAGATACGCAGTATTTT
>-|TRBV7-2|TRBJ1-4|14|-
CASSLTLVGEKLFF
TGTGCCAGCAGCTTAACTCTTGTTGGTGAAAAACTGTTTTTT
>TRBD1|TRBV7-2|TRBJ1-2|16|many
CASSLDPRTGDYGYTF
TGTGCCAGCAGCCTAGATCCTCGTACAGGGGACTATGGCTACACCTTC
>-|TRBV10-1|TRBJ2-3|12|-
CASSTSSDTQYF
TGCGCCAGCAGTACTAGCTCGGATACGCAGTATTTT
>-|TRBV25-1|TRBJ1-6|11|-
CASGYNSPLHF
TGTGCCAGCGGCTATAATTCACCCCTCCACTTT
>TRBD1|TRBV19|TRBJ2-7|14|medium-sized
CASSPDRVSYEQYF
TGTGCCAGTAGTCCGGACAGGGTTTCCTACGAGCAGTACTTC
>-|TRBV7-2|TRBJ2-5|15|-
CASSLAGRGEETQYF
TGTGCCAGCAGCTTAGCCGGCAGAGGAGAGGAGACCCAGTACTTC
>TRBD1|TRBV19|TRBJ1-4|16|many
CASSDLPTGRGEKLFF
TGTGCCAGTAGTGATCTACCGACAGGGCGAGGCGAAAAACTGTTTTTT
>TRBD2|TRBV7-2|TRBJ2-1|15|many
CASSPTSGLYNEQFF
TGTGCCAGCAGCCCGACTAGCGGTCTCTACAATGAGCAGTTCTTC
>-|TRBV18|TRBJ1-1|13|many
CASSPRGNTEAFF
TGTGCCAGCTCACCCAGGGGAAACACTGAAGCTTTCTTT
>TRBD2|TRBV28|TRBJ2-3|16|-
CASSPRARGDPVAQYF
TGTGCCAGCAGTCCGAGGGCGCGGGGGGACCCCGTAGCGCAGTATTTT
>TRBD2|TRBV3-1|TRBJ2-1|14|many
CASSQVSGGGEQFF
TGTGCCAGCAGCCAAGTGAGCGGGGGAGGGGAGCAGTTCTTC
>-|TRBV29-1|TRBJ2-1|11|-
CSVTGETEQFF
TGCAGCGTTACGGGGGAGACTGAGCAGTTCTTC
>TRBD1|TRBV29-1|TRBJ1-2|12|many
CSVGDRVYGYTF
TGCAGCGTGGGGGACAGGGTTTATGGCTACACCTTC
>-|TRBV12-3/TRBV12-4|TRBJ1-1|11|few
CASSLNWRAFF
TGTGCCAGCAGTTTAAACTGGCGGGCTTTCTTT
>-|TRBV27|TRBJ1-4|15|-
CASAPGSATNEKLFF
TGTGCCAGCGCACCGGGGAGTGCAACTAATGAAAAACTGTTTTTT
>-|TRBV7-3|TRBJ1-1|15|medium-sized
CASSLTRNMNTEAFF
TGTGCCAGCAGCTTAACCCGAAACATGAACACTGAAGCTTTCTTT
>-|TRBV6-1|TRBJ2-4|16|many
CASSFFTRGLKNIQYF
TGTGCCAGCAGCTTTTTCACCAGGGGCCTCAAAAACATTCAGTACTTC
>-|TRBV7-9|TRBJ2-2|11|many
CASSQTGELFF
TGTGCCAGCAGCCAAACCGGGGAGCTGTTTTTT
>-|TRBV7-2|TRBJ1-1|11|many
CASSDRSEAFF
TGTGCCAGCTCAGACCGCTCTGAAGCTTTCTTT
>TRBD2|TRBV12-3/TRBV12-4|TRBJ2-2|16|few
CASSLLRGGAAGELFF
TGTGCCAGCAGTTTACTCCGCGGGGGGGCTGCCGGGGAGCTGTTTTTT